This T cell receptor beta chain was profiled in a study of beta chain features in type 1 diabetes. General study results and limits: Within each of all four CD4+ subsets, Type 1 diabetes patients had TCRB CDR3s that were moderately but significantly shorter.

TCRB transcripts that were expressed got sequenced, as all of the isolated RNA had been reverse transcribed. Clones were read by immunoSEQ multiplex PCR, and TCRdb kept only the in-frame ones, dropping some. The sample has fewer than 450,000 clones, about 14% seen once. Looked up from germline, CDR1 is MNHEY and CDR2 is SMNVEV (reference sequence). J gave up 7 bases and V 5 bases, and 7 bases lay outside the gene matches. CDR3 length equals 14 residues. A few counts support this clone. Its matching antigen is unknown. The clonotype originates from a woman between 18 and 29 years old with type 1 diabetes. The sample consisted of naive CD4+ T cells from blood. The rearrangement links TRBV27 to TRBJ2-1; TRBD1 matches 8 bases. CDR3 DNA: TGTGCCAGCAGTCCGGACAGGGTAGCGAATGAGCAGTTCTTC. Its protein is CASSPDRVANEQFF.